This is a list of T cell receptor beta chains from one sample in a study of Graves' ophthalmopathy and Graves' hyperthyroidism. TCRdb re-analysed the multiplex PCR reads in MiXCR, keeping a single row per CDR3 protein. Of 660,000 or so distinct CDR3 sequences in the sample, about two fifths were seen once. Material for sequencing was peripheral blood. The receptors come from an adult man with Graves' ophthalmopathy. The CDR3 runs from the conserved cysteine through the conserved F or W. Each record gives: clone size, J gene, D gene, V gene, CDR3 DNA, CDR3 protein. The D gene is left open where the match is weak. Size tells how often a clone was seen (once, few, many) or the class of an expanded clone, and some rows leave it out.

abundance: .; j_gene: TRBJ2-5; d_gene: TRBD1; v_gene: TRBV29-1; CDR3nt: TGCAGCGCACAGGGGGCACGGGAGACCCAGTACTTC; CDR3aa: CSAQGARETQYF
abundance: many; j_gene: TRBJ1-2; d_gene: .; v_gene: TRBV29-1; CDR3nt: TGCAGCGTTAAATCCGGGGTTGGCTACACCTTC; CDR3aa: CSVKSGVGYTF
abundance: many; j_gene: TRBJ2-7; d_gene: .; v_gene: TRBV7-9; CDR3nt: TGTGCCAGCAGCTTAGGCAGGGCCTCCGAGCAGTACTTC; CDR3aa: CASSLGRASEQYF
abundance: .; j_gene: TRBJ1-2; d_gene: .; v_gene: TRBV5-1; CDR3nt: TGCGCCAGCAGGCCTTTTGGGCGGGGCTACACCTTC; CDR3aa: CASRPFGRGYTF
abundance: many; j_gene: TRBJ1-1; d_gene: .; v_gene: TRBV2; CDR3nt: TGTGCCAGCAGTGAAGTGGTCTCAATGAACACTGAAGCTTTCTTT; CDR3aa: CASSEVVSMNTEAFF
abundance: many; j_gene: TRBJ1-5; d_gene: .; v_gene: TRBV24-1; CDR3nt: TGTGCCACCAGTGGGGCTAGCAATCAGCCCCAGCATTTT; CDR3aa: CATSGASNQPQHF
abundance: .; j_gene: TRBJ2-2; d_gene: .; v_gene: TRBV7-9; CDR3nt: TGTGCCAGCAGCTACCTCAGAGACCTCACCGGGGAGCTGTTTTTT; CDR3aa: CASSYLRDLTGELFF
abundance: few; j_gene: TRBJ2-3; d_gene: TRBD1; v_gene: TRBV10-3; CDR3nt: TGTGCCATCAGTCAGGGACAGGGTAGCACAGATACGCAGTATTTT; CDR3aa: CAISQGQGSTDTQYF
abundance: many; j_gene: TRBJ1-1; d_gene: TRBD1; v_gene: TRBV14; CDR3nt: TGTGCCAGCAGCCAACCCGGGACAGACAAAGCTTTCTTT; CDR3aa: CASSQPGTDKAFF
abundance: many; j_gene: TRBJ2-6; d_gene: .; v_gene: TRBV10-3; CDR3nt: TGTGCCAGCAGGCGGATCTCTGGGGCCAACGTCCTGACTTTC; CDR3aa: CASRRISGANVLTF
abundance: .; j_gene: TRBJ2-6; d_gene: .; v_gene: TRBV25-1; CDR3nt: TGTGCCAGCAGTGAATCGGGTGGAGGGACCTCTGGGGCCAACGTCCTGACTTTC; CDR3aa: CASSESGGGTSGANVLTF
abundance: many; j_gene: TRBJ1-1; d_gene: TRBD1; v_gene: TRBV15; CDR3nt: TGTGCCACCAGCAGAGATCCCCCGGACAGGGGGAGAACTGAAGCTTTCTTT; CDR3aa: CATSRDPPDRGRTEAFF
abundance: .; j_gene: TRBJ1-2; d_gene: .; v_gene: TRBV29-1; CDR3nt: TGCAGCGGGCACGCTAACTATGGCTACACCTTC; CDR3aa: CSGHANYGYTF
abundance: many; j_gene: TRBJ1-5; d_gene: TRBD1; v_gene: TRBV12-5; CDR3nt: TGTGCTAGTGGCAGGACAGGGAGTGATCAGCCCCAGCATTTT; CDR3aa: CASGRTGSDQPQHF
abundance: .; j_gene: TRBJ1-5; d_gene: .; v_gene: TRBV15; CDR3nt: TGTGCCACCAGCAGCCAAGGAGGAGGGGTGACAGGTAGGCAGCCCCAGCATTTT; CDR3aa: CATSSQGGGVTGRQPQHF
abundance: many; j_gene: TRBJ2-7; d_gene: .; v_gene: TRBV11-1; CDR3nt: TGTGCCAGCAGCCCGGGAAACGACCACGAGCAGTACTTC; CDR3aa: CASSPGNDHEQYF
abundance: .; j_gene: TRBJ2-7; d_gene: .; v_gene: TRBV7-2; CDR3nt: TGTGCCAGCAGCTTTGCGGATGTGGGGACAGGGATACGCGGGACTAGCGCTTACGAGCAGTACTTC; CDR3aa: CASSFADVGTGIRGTSAYEQYF
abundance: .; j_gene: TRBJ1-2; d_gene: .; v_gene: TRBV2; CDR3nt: TGTGCCAGCAGGGGGGGTTATCGCTACACCTTC; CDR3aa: CASRGGYRYTF
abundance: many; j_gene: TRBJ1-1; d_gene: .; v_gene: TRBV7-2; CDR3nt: TGTGCCAGCAGCTTAAGGACAGCCATGAACACTGAAGCTTTCTTT; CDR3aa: CASSLRTAMNTEAFF
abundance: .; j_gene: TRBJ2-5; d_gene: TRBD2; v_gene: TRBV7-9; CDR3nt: TGTGCCAGCAGCGATACTAGCGGGGGGCACCAAGAGACCCAGTACTTC; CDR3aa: CASSDTSGGHQETQYF
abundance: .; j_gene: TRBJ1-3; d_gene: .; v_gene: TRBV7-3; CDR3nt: TGTGCCAGCAGCCTTAACGGGCTGGGGAACACCATATATTTT; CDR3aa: CASSLNGLGNTIYF
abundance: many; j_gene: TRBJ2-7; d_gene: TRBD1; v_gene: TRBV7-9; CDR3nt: TGTGCCAGCAGCCTACAGGGGACCTACGAGCAGTACTTC; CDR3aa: CASSLQGTYEQYF
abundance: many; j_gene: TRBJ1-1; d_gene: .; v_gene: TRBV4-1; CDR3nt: TGCGCCAGCAGCCAAGGAGGGGCGCTTCGAAGTGAAGCTTTCTTT; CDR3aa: CASSQGGALRSEAFF
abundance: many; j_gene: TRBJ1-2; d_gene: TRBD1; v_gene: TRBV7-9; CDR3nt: TGTGCCAGCAGCTCCGGGACAGGGGGAGTCTATGGCTACACCTTC; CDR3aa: CASSSGTGGVYGYTF
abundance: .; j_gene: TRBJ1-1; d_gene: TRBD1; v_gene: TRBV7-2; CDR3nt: TGTGCCAGCAGCGCCACAGGGGGGGTAACTGAAGCTTTCTTT; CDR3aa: CASSATGGVTEAFF
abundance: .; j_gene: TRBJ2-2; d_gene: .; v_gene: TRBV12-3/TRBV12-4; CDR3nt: TGTGCCAGCAGACCCCCGGGGAACACCGGGGAGCTGTTTTTT; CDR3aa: CASRPPGNTGELFF
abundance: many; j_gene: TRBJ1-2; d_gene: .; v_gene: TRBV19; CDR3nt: TGTGCCAGTAGTATGGGTCTGCGAGACTATGGCTACACCTTC; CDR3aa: CASSMGLRDYGYTF
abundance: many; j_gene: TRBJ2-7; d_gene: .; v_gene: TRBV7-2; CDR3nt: TGTGCCAGCAGCTTAGCGAGAGGGGGACCATACGAGCAGTACTTC; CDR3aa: CASSLARGGPYEQYF
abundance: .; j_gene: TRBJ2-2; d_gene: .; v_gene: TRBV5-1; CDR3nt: TGCGCCAGCAGCTTGGGAGATGGGGGGGAGCTGTTTTTT; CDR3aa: CASSLGDGGELFF
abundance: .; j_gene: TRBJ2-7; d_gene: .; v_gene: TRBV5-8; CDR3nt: TGTGCCAGCAGCTTTCGGCGGAACGGGTACGAGCAGTACTTC; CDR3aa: CASSFRRNGYEQYF
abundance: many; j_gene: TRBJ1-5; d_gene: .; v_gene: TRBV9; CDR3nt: TGTGCCAGCAGCGTATCTGGGGGCAATCAGCCCCAGCATTTT; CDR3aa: CASSVSGGNQPQHF
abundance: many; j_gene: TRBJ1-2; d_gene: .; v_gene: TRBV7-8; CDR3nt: TGTGCCAGCTATGGAGGCTCGATGGGCGGCTACACCTTC; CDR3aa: CASYGGSMGGYTF
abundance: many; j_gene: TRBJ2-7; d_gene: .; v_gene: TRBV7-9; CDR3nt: TGTGCCAGCAGCTTAGTACCGGGGGAGAGCTCCTACGAGCAGTACTTC; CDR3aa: CASSLVPGESSYEQYF
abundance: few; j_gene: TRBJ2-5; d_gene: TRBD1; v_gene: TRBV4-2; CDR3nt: TGTGCCAGCAAACAGGGGACGATAGCCCAACAAGAGACCCAGTACTTC; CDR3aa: CASKQGTIAQQETQYF
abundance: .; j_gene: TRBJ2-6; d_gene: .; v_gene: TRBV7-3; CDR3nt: TGTGCCAGCAGCTCAGAGACAGGTTCCCCTGGGGCCAACGTCCTGACTTTC; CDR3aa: CASSSETGSPGANVLTF
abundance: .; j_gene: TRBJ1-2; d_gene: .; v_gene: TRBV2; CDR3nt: TGTGCCAGCAGTGATTTCTTGAGCTATGGCTACACCTTC; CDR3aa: CASSDFLSYGYTF
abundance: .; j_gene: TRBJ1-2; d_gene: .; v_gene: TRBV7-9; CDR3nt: TGTGCCAGCAGCATGGCGGGAGGACATGGCCACACCTTC; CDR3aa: CASSMAGGHGHTF
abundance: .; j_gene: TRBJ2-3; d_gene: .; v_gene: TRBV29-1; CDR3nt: TGCAGCAATCGGCCTGGCACAGATACGCAGTATTTT; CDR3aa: CSNRPGTDTQYF
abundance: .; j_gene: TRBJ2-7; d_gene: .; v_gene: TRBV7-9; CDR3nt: TGTGCCAGCAGCTTAGACGGGGGGCGGGGATACTACGAGCAGTACTTC; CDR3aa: CASSLDGGRGYYEQYF
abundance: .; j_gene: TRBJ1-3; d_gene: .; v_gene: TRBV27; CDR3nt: TGTGCCAGCAGTTTCAAGTACGGAAACACCATATATTTT; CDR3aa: CASSFKYGNTIYF
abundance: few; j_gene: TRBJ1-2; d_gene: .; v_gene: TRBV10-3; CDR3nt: TGTGCCGCTACCGGGGACGGAAGTGGCTACACCTTC; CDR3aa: CAATGDGSGYTF
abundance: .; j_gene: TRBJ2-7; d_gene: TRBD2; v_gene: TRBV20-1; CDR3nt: TGCAGTGCCTTGGGTTCGCGGGAGTCCTACGAGCAGTACTTC; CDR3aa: CSALGSRESYEQYF
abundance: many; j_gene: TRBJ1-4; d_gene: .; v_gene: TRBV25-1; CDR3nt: TGTGCCAGCAGTGCCGGAGACCGTGAAAAACTGTTTTTT; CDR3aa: CASSAGDREKLFF
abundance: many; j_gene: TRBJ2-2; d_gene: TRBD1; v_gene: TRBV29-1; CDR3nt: TGCAGCGTACTAGGGACAGGGGGCGTCGCCGGGGAGCTGTTTTTT; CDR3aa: CSVLGTGGVAGELFF
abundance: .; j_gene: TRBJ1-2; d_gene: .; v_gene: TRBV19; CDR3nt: TGTGCCAGTACCGAAACTCTGGGGTTATTAGGGAACTATGGCTACACCTTC; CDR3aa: CASTETLGLLGNYGYTF
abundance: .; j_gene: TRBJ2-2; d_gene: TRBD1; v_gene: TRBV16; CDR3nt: TGTGCCAGCAGCCATTCCTTACGGACAGGCTACACCGGGGAGCTGTTTTTT; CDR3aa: CASSHSLRTGYTGELFF
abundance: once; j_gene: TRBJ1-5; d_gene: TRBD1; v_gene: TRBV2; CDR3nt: TGTGCCAGCAGTGACCCGGGACAGGGGGCGTATCAGCCCCAGCATTTT; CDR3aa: CASSDPGQGAYQPQHF
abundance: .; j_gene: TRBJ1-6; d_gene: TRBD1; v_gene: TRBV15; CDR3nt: TGTGCCACCAGCAGAGAGGGACAGGGGGAAGCACCCCTCCACTTT; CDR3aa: CATSREGQGEAPLHF
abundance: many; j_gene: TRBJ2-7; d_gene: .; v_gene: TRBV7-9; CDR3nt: TGTGCCAGCAGCCGTACAGAGAGCTCCTACGAGCAGTACTTC; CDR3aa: CASSRTESSYEQYF
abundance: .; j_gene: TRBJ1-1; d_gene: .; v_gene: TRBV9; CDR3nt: TGCGCCAGCTCCCGGAGTACTGAAGCTTACTTT; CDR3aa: CASSRSTEAYF
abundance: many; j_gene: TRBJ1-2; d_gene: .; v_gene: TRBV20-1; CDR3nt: TGCAGTGCTAGAGAACCAGGAGACTATGGCTACACCTTC; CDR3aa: CSAREPGDYGYTF
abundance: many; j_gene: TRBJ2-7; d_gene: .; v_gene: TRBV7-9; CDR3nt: TGTGCCAGCAGCCGCACACTCCAACAGGGCTACGAGCAGTACTTC; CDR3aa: CASSRTLQQGYEQYF
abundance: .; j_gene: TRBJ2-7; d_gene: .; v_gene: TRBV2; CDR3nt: TGTGCCAGCAGGGACGGGCCGACTCCGGACGAGCAGTACTTC; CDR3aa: CASRDGPTPDEQYF
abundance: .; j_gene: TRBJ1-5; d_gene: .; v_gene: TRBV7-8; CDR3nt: TGTGCCAGCAGCGACAGATTCAATCAGCCCCGGCATTTT; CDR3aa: CASSDRFNQPRHF
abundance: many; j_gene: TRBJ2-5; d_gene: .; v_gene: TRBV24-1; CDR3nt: TGTGCCACCAGTGACCTCAAGACTAGTACGGAGACCCAGTACTTC; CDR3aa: CATSDLKTSTETQYF
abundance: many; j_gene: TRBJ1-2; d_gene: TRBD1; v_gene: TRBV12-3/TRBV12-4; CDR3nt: TGTGCCAGCAGTTTTCGGAGGACAGGGCAAGGAGGCTACACCTTC; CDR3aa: CASSFRRTGQGGYTF
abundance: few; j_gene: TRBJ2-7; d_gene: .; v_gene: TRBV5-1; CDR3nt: TGCGCCAGCAGCTTTTACAGTGGAACCTACGAGCAGTACTTC; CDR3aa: CASSFYSGTYEQYF